Shown below are 10 T cell receptor beta chains from a single sample sequenced in a study of Graves' ophthalmopathy and Graves' hyperthyroidism. RNA transcripts yielded amplified TCR beta CDR3 regions. RT-PCR in the first round used HTBI primers; a second-round multiplex PCR followed. TCRdb processed the multiplex PCR reads anew with MiXCR; each CDR3 protein has one entry. Here the sample spans 300,000 or so distinct CDR3 sequences, under 20% being singletons. The specimen was peripheral blood. These receptor sequences come from an adult man with Graves' ophthalmopathy.

This clonotype came up many times. The V call is TRBV10-3, the J call TRBJ1-1, with D perhaps matching TRBD1 (6 bases). The CDR3 is made up of 16 amino acids. The germline CDR1 and CDR2 sequences are ENHRY and SYGVKD. V lost 1 base and J 1 base, leaving 13 bases between the germline ends. As DNA, the CDR3 is TGTGCCATCAGTGAGTATAACGAACAGGGGAACACTGAAGCTTTCTTT. It is translated as CAISEYNEQGNTEAFF.

The chain recombines TRBV4-1 with TRBJ1-1, with no clear D. V lost 0 bases, J lost 8 bases, and 10 bases lay in between. CDR1 is MGHRA, CDR2 YSYEKL, per germline. This CDR3 contains 13 residues. The CDR3 is CASSQEEWAEAFF. In DNA form, the CDR3 reads TGCGCCAGCAGCCAAGAGGAGTGGGCAGAAGCTTTCTTT.

This clonotype showed up many times. The chain has TRBV30 and TRBJ1-2; TRBD1 agrees at 11 bases. The length of the CDR3 is 14 residues. CDR1 GTSNPN and CDR2 SVGIG come from the germline V gene (reference sequence). Trimming at V came to 1 base and at J to 8 bases, leaving 6 bases not matched to a gene. The CDR3 region has the DNA TGTGCCTGGAGTGAGGACAGGGGGCTATCCGGCTACACCTTC. The encoded protein is CAWSEDRGLSGYTF.

This clonotype was picked up many times. The chain links TRBV7-3 to TRBJ2-6; tentatively, D is TRBD1 or TRBD2 (5 bases each). Trimming cost V 1 base and J 0 bases, with 22 bases left between them. Germline V CDR1 and CDR2: SGHTA, FQGTGA. The CDR3 extends over 21 amino acids. CDR3 DNA: TGTGCCAGCAGCTTAAATCCGATCCGGCTGGGGGTTAGCTCTGGGGCCAACGTCCTGACTTTC. Amino acid sequence: CASSLNPIRLGVSSGANVLTF. The complete variable domain, with remaining parts taken from reference TRBV7-3 and TRBJ2-6, reads GAGVSQTPSNKVTEKGKYVELRCDPISGHTALYWYRQSLGQGPEFLIYFQGTGAADDSGLPNDRFFAVRPEGSVSTLKIQRTERGDSAVYLCASSLNPIRLGVSSGANVLTFGAGSRLTVL.

The gene calls are TRBV28 and TRBJ2-5; D uncertain. V was cut by 7 bases and J by 7 bases, with 7 bases left in between. Germline CDR1 and CDR2: MDHEN and SYDVKM. The CDR3 is 10 amino acids. The CDR3 is CASKRVTQYF. The DNA of the CDR3 is TGTGCCAGCAAAAGAGTGACCCAGTACTTC.

The sample holds many counts of this clonotype. The rearrangement uses TRBV9 and TRBJ2-7; tentative D call: TRBD1 (6 bases). Trimming stripped 1 base from V and 0 bases from J, with 17 bases between. The CDR3 consists of 17 residues. Germline CDR1 and CDR2: SGDLS and YYNGEE. The CDR3 coding sequence is TGTGCCAGCAGCGTAAATCTGGAGACAGGAAGCTCCTACGAGCAGTACTTC. Its translation: CASSVNLETGSSYEQYF.

This chain links TRBV12-5 with TRBJ2-5; D might be TRBD1 (5 bases). Germline CDR1 reads LGHNT; CDR2 reads FRNRAP. The CDR3 extends over 11 amino acids. This CDR3 is CAHDREETQYF. As DNA, the CDR3 is TGTGCACATGACAGAGAAGAGACCCAGTACTTC.

There are many counts of this clonotype. Written as DNA, the CDR3 is TGTGCCAGCAGTTATCCTGGGATCCAGGTCCAAAACTATGGCTACACCTTC. Translating it yields CASSYPGIQVQNYGYTF. This chain links TRBV6-5 with TRBJ1-2; D is uncertain. The CDR3 totals 17 residues. The V end was cut by 3 bases, the J end by 2 bases, with 19 bases between. Germline assignment: CDR1 MNHEY and CDR2 SVGAGI.

In its sample, this clonotype was seen a few times. A read error may be the cause here, since a much bigger clone is one base away. The chain employs TRBV6-1 and TRBJ2-7; D unresolved. This CDR3 spans 13 amino acids. Trimming left V 6 bases short and J 4 bases short, with 13 bases between. Germline loops: CDR1 MNHNS, CDR2 SASEGT. For the CDR3, the DNA is TGTGCCAGCAGGGGCGTAGCAAAATACGAGCAGTACTTC. Amino acids: CASRGVAKYEQYF.

This clonotype was detected a few times. The V call is TRBV12-3 or TRBV12-4, the J call TRBJ1-5, with a tentative D call TRBD1 (5 bases). Trimming pared 3 bases from V and 2 bases from J, leaving 8 bases between. CDR3 length equals 14 residues. CDR3 nucleotides: TGTGCCAGCAGTTTTGGGGCGGGCAATCAGCCCCAGCATTTT. As protein: CASSFGAGNQPQHF.